This T cell receptor (beta chain) was found in a study of graft-versus-host responses after intestinal transplantation. Background on the study: Tacrolimus plus steroids were given to all recipients for approximately three years, preceded by anti-thymocyte globulin induction. Study-wide points: There were GvH clones found in recipient marrow, and some of them appeared first in ileum or blood. Graft-donor T cell macrochimerism coincided with high graft-versus-host to host-versus-graft clonal ratios in allografts.

Of note for this clone: Its cognate antigen is unknown.

Repertoires were generated with immunoSEQ multiplex PCR, while TCRdb's copy carries only in-frame clones and drops some. The data hold around 38,000 clones, with under 85% observed a single time. V was clipped by 2 bases and J by 6 bases, with 14 bases between them. The CDR3 runs 15 residues. Germline V CDR1 and CDR2: MDHEN, SYDVKM. The starting material was PBMCs, obtained about 160 weeks after transplant. The V gene is TRBV28, the J gene TRBJ1-3; D is undetermined. This clonotype was obtained from a human patient who received an intestinal transplant, so some T cells may come from the graft donor. The CDR3 DNA reads TGTGCCAGCAGTTTACCCGGCCCAGGAGAAAACACCATATATTTT. Its protein product is CASSLPGPGENTIYF.